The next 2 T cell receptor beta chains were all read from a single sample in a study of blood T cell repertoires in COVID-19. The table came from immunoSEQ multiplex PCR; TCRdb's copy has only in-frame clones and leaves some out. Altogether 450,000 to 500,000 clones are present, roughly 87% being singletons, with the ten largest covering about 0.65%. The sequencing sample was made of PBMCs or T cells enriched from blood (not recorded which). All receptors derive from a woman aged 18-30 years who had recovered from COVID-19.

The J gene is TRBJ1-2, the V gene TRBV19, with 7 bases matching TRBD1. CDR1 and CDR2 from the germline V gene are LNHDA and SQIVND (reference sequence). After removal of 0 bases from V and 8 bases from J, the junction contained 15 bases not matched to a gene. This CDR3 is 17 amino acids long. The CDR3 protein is CASSIDRLLTGQGGYTF. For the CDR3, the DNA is TGTGCCAGTAGTATAGATCGTCTTCTGACAGGGCAGGGAGGCTACACCTTC.

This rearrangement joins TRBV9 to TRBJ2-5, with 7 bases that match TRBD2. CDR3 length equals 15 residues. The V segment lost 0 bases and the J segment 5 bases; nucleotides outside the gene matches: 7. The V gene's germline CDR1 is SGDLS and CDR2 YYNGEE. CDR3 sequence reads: CASSVELKGGETQYF. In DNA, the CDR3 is TGTGCCAGCAGCGTAGAATTGAAGGGAGGGGAGACCCAGTACTTC.